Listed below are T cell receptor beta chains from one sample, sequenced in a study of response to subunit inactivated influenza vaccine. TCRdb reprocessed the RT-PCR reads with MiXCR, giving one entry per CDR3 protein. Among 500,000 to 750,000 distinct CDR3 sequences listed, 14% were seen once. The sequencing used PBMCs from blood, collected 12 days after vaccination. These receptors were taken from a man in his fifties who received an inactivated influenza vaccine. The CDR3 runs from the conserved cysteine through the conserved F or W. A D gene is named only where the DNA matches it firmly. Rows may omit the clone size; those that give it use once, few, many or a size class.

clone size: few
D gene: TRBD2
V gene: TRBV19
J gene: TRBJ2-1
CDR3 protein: CASSIGLAGWEQFF
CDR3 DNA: TGTGCCAGTAGTATAGGGCTAGCGGGATGGGAGCAGTTCTTC

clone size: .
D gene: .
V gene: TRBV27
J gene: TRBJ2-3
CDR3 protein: CASSSWDSTDTQYF
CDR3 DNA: TGTGCCAGCAGTTCCTGGGACAGCACAGATACGCAGTATTTT

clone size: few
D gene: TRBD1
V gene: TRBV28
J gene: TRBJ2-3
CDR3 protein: CASSGQGANTDTQYF
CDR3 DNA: TGTGCCAGCAGTGGACAGGGGGCAAACACAGATACGCAGTATTTT

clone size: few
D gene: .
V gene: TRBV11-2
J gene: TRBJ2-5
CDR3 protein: CASRLRGTQYF
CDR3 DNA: TGTGCCAGCAGGCTACGAGGGACCCAGTACTTC

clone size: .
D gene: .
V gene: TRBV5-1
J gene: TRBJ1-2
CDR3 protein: CASRSSGDYGYTF
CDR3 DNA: TGCGCCAGCAGGAGTTCAGGGGACTATGGCTACACCTTC

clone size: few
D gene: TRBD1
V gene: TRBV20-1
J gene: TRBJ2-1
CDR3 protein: CSARETGRAIRNEQFF
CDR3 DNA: TGCAGTGCTAGAGAGACAGGGCGCGCGATACGCAATGAGCAGTTCTTC

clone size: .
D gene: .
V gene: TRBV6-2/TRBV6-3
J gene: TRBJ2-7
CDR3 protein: CANDRTNSYEQYF
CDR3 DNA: TGTGCCAACGACAGGACTAATTCCTACGAGCAGTACTTC

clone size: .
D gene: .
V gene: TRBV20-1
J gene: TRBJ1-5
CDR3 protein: CSARGQPLLNQPQHF
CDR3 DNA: TGCAGTGCTAGAGGTCAGCCCTTGCTCAATCAGCCCCAGCATTTT

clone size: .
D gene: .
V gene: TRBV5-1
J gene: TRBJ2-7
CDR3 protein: CASRPGTATYEQYF
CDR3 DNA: TGCGCCAGCAGACCCGGGACGGCAACCTACGAGCAGTACTTC

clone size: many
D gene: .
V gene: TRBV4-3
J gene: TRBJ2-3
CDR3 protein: CASSRDGRDTQYF
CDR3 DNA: TGCGCCAGCAGCCGGGACGGTAGAGATACGCAGTATTTT

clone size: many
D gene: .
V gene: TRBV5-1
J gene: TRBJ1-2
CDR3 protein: CASSLAYRRGYGYTF
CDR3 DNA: TGCGCCAGCAGCTTGGCCTACAGGAGGGGCTATGGCTACACCTTC

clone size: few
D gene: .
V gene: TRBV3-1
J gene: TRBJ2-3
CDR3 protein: CASSPQVGSDTQYF
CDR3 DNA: TGTGCCAGCAGCCCACAGGTAGGGTCAGATACGCAGTATTTT

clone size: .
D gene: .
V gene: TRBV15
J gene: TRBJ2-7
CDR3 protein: CATSRDRGFEQYF
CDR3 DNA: TGTGCCACCAGCAGAGACAGGGGTTTCGAGCAGTACTTC

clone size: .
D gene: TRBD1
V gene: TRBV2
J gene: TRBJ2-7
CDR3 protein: CASSLGQVPGEQYF
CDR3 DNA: TGTGCCAGCAGTCTAGGACAGGTACCGGGCGAGCAGTACTTC

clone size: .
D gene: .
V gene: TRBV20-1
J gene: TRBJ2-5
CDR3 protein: CSGSRRQETQYF
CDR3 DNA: TGCAGTGGGAGTAGGAGGCAAGAGACCCAGTACTTC

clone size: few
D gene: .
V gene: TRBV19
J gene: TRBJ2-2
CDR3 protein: CASSIRGQLNTGELFF
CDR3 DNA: TGTGCCAGTAGTATAAGGGGTCAACTAAACACCGGGGAGCTGTTTTTT

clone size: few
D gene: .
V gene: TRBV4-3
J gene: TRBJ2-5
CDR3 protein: CASSQDFRITQETQYF
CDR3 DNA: TGCGCCAGCAGCCAAGATTTTAGGATAACCCAAGAGACCCAGTACTTC

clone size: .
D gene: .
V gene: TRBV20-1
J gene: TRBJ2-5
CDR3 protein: CSAIRQDQETQYF
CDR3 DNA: TGCAGTGCTATTCGACAGGACCAAGAGACCCAGTACTTC

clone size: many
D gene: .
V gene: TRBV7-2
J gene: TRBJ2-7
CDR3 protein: CASSLDSRSTYEQYF
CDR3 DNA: TGTGCCAGCAGCTTAGATTCCCGGAGTACCTACGAGCAGTACTTC

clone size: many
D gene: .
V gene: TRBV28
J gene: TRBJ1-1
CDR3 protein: CASSLPWPPNTEAFF
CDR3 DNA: TGTGCCAGCAGTTTACCGTGGCCGCCGAACACTGAAGCTTTCTTT

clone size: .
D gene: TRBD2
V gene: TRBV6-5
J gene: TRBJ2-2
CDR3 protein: CASSYGTSGRENTGELFF
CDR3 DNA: TGTGCCAGCAGTTACGGGACTAGCGGGAGAGAAAACACCGGGGAGCTGTTTTTT

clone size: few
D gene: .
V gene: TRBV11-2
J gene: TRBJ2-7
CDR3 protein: CASSFSGDEQYF
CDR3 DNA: TGTGCCAGCAGCTTCTCCGGGGACGAGCAGTACTTC

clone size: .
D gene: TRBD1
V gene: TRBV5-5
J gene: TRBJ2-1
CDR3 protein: CASSTGDSNEQFF
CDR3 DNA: TGTGCCAGCAGCACAGGGGATAGCAATGAGCAGTTCTTC

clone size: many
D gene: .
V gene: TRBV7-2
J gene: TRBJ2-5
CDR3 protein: CASSLTETQYF
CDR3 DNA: TGTGCCAGCAGCTTAACAGAGACCCAGTACTTC

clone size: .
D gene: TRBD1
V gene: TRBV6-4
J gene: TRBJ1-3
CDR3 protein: CARLASGQFGNTIYF
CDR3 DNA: TGTGCCAGACTAGCATCGGGACAGTTTGGAAACACCATATATTTT

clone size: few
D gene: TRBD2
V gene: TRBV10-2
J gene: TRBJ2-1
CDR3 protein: CASSDPSGGAQVYNEQFF
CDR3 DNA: TGCGCCAGCAGTGATCCTAGCGGGGGGGCCCAAGTCTACAATGAGCAGTTCTTC

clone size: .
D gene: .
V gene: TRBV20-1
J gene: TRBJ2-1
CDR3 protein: CSARPGTSYNEQFF
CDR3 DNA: TGCAGTGCTAGACCAGGGACTTCCTACAATGAGCAGTTCTTC

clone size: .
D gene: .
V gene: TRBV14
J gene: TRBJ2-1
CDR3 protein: CASSQVKGRNEQFF
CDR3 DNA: TGTGCCAGCAGCCAAGTTAAGGGTCGCAATGAGCAGTTCTTC

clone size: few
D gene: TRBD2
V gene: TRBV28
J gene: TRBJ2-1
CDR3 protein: CASARIPLAGGFWEQFF
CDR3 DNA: TGTGCCAGCGCCCGCATCCCCCTAGCGGGAGGTTTTTGGGAGCAGTTCTTC

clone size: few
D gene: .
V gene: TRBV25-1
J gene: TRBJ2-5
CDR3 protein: CASSEFAGTETQYF
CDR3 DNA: TGTGCCAGCAGTGAATTTGCTGGAACAGAGACCCAGTACTTC

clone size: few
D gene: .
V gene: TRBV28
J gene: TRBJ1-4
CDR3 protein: CASSLPSQGPNEKLFF
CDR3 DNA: TGTGCCAGCAGCCTACCTTCCCAGGGACCTAATGAAAAACTGTTTTTT

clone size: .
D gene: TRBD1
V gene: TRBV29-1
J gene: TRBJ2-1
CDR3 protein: CSVPRDRGSEQFF
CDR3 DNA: TGCAGCGTTCCCCGGGACAGGGGTAGTGAGCAGTTCTTC

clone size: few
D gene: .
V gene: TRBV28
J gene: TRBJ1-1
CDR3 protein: CASSFSPGSNTEAFF
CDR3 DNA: TGTGCCAGCAGTTTTTCCCCGGGATCGAACACTGAAGCTTTCTTT

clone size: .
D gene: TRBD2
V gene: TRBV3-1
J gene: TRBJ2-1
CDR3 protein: CASSPLAGGSGEQFF
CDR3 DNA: TGTGCCAGCAGCCCCCTAGCGGGGGGTAGCGGTGAGCAGTTCTTC

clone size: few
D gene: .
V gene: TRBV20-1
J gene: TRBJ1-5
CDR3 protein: CSARRGGNQPQHF
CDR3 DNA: TGCAGTGCTAGACGGGGGGGCAATCAGCCCCAGCATTTT

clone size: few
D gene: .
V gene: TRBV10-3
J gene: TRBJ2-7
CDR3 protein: CAISGASESYEQYF
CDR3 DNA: TGTGCCATCAGTGGAGCTAGCGAGAGTTACGAGCAGTACTTC

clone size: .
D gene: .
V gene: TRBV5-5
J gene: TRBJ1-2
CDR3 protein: CASSPETGRAGYTF
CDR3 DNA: TGTGCCAGCAGCCCAGAAACAGGGAGGGCTGGCTACACCTTC

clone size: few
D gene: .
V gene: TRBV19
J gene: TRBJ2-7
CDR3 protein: CASSTLEGGSYEQYF
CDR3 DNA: TGTGCCAGTAGTACCCTGGAAGGGGGTTCCTACGAGCAGTACTTC

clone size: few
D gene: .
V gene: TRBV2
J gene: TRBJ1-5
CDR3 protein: CASRTDGINQPQHF
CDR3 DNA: TGTGCCAGCAGGACCGACGGAATCAATCAGCCCCAGCATTTT

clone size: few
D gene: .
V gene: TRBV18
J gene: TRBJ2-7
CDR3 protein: CASSPTGQFYEQYF
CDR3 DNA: TGTGCCAGCTCACCAACAGGACAGTTCTACGAGCAGTACTTC

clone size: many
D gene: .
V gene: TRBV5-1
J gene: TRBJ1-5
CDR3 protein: CASSTGAQGDQPQHF
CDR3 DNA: TGCGCCAGCAGCACCGGGGCCCAAGGCGATCAGCCCCAGCATTTT

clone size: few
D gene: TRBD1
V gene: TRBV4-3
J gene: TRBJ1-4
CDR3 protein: CASSPDRSHNEKLFF
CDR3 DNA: TGCGCCAGCAGCCCGGACAGGTCCCATAATGAAAAACTGTTTTTT

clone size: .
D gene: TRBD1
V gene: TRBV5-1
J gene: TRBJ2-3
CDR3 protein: CASSKDRGSTDTQYF
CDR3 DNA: TGCGCCAGCAGCAAGGACAGGGGTTCAACAGATACGCAGTATTTT

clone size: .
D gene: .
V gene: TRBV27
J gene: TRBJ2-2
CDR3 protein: CASSSYRVDTGELFF
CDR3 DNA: TGTGCCAGCAGTTCCTACAGGGTCGACACCGGGGAGCTGTTTTTT

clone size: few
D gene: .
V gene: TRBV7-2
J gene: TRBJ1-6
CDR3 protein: CASSEVEGISPLHF
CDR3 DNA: TGTGCCAGCAGCGAAGTTGAGGGAATCTCACCCCTCCACTTT

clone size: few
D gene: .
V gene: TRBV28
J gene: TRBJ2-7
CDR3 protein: CASSLVIALSSSYEQYF
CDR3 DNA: TGTGCCAGCAGTTTGGTTATAGCGCTATCCAGCTCCTACGAGCAGTACTTC

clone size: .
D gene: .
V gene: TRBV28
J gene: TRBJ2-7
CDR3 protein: CASTQGIYSYEQYF
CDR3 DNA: TGTGCCAGCACTCAGGGGATTTACTCCTACGAGCAGTACTTC